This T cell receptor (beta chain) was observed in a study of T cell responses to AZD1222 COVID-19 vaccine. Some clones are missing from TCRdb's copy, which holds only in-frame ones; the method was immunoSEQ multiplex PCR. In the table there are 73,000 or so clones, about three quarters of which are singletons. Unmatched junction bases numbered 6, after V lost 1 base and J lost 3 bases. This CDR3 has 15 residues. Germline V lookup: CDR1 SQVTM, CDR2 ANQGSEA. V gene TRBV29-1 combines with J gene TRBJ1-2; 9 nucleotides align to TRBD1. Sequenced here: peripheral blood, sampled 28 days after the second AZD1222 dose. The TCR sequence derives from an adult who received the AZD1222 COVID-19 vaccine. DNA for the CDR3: TGCAGCGTTGAAGTAGCACAGGGGGCCTACTATGGCTACACCTTC. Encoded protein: CSVEVAQGAYYGYTF. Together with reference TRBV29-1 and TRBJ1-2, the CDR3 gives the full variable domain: SAVISQKPSRDICQRGTSLTIQCQVDSQVTMMFWYRQQPGQSLTLIATANQGSEATYESGFVIDKFPISRPNLTFSTLTVSNMSPEDSSIYLCSVEVAQGAYYGYTFGSGTRLTVV.